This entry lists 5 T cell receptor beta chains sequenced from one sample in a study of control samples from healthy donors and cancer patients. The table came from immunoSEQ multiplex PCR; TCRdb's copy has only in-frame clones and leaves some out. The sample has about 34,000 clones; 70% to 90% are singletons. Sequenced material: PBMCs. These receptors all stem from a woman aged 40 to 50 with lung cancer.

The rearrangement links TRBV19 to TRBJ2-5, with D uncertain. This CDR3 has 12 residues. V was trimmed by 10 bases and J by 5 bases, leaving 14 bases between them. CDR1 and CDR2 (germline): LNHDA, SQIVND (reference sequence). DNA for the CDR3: TGTGCCAAGTCCTGTCATTTGGAGACCCAGTACTTC. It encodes CAKSCHLETQYF.

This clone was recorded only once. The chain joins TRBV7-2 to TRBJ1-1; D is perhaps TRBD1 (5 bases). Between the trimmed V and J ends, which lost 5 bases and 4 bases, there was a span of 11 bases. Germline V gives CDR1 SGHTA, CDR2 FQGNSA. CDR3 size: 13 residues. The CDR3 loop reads CASSLQGLTEAFF. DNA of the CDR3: TGTGCCAGCAGCCTCCAGGGTCTCACTGAAGCTTTCTTT.

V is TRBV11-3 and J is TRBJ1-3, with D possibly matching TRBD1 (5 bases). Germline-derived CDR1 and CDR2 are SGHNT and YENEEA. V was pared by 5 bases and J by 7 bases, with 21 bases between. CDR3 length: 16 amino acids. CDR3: CASSVTQVGHMNTIYF. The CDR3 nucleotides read TGTGCCAGCAGCGTAACCCAGGTGGGGCACATGAACACCATATATTTT.

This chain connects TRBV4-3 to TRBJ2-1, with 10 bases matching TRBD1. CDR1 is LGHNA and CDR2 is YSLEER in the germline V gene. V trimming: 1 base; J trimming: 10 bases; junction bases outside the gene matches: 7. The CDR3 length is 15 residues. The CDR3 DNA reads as TGCGCCAGCAGCCAAGTGACAGGGGGCCTTGGGGAGCAGTTCTTC. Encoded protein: CASSQVTGGLGEQFF.

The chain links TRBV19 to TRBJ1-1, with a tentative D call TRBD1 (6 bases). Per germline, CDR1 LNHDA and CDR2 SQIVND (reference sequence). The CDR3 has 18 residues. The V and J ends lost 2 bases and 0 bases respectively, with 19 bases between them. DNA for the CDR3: TGTGCCAGTAGTATAAGAGGGACGGGCAGGGGCATGAACACTGAAGCTTTCTTT. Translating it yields CASSIRGTGRGMNTEAFF.